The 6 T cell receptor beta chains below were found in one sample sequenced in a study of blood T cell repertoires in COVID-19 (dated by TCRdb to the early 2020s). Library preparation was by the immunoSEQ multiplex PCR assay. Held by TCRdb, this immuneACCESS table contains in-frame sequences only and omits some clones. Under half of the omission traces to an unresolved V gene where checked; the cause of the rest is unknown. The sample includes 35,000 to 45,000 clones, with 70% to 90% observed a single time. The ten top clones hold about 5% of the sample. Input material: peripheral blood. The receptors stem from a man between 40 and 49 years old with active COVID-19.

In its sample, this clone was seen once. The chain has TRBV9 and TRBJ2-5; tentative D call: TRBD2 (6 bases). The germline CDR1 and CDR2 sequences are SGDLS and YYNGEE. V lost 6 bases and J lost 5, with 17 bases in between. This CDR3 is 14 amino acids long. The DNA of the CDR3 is TGTGCCAGCACCCTGGGGGGAGGAGGGGAGACCCAGTACTTC. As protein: CASTLGGGGETQYF.

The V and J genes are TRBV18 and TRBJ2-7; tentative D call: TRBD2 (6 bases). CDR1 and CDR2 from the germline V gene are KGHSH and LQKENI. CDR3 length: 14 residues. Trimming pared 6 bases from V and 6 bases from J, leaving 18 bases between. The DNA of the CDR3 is TGTGCCAGCTCTGCCTGGGGGGAATCGGGCGAGCAGTACTTC. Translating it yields CASSAWGESGEQYF.

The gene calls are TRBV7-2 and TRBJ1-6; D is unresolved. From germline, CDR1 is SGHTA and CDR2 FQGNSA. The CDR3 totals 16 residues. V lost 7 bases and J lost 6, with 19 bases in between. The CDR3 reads CASTLNLGGLNSPLHF. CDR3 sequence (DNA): TGTGCCAGCACCCTAAACCTGGGTGGGCTTAATTCACCCCTCCACTTT.

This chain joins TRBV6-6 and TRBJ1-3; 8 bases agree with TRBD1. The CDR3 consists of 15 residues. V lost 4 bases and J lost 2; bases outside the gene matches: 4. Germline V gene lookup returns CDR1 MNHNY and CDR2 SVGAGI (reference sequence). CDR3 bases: TGTGCCAGCAGTTCCTGGACAGGGACTGGAAACACCATATATTTT. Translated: CASSSWTGTGNTIYF.

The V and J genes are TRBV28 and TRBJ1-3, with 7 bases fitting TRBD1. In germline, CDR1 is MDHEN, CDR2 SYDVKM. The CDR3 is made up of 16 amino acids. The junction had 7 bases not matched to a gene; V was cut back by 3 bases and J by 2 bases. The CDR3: CASSFPGGRAGNTIYF. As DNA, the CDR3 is TGTGCCAGCAGTTTTCCAGGGGGAAGGGCTGGAAACACCATATATTTT.

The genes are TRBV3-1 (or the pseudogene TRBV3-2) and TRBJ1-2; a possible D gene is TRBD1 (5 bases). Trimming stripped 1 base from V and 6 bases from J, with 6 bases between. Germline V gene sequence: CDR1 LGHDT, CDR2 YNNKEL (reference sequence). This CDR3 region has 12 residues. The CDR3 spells CASSQGRDGYTF. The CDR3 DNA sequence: TGTGCCAGCAGCCAAGGCAGGGATGGCTACACCTTC.